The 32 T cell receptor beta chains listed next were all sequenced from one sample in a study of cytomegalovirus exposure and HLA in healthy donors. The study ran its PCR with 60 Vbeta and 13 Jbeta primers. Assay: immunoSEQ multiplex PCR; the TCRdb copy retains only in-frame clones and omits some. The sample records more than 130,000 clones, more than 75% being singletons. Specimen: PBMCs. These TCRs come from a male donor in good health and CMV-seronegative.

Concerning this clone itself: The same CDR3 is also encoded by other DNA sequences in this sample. As DNA, the CDR3 is TGTGCCAGCAGTTCGGCAACTTCCCGAGGCGGAGTCGAAAAACTGTTTTTT. This gives the protein CASSSATSRGGVEKLFF. This chain links TRBV28 with TRBJ1-4; D unclear. Trimming took off 4 bases at V and 8 bases at J, with 23 bases between the two ends. Per germline, CDR1 MDHEN and CDR2 SYDVKM. CDR3 length equals 17 residues. Looking up the rest from reference TRBV28 and TRBJ1-4 gives the full variable domain: DVKVTQSSRYLVKRTGEKVFLECVQDMDHENMFWYRQDPGLGLRLIYFSYDVKMKEKGDIPEGYSVSREKKERFSLILESASTNQTSMYLCASSSATSRGGVEKLFFGSGTQLSVL.

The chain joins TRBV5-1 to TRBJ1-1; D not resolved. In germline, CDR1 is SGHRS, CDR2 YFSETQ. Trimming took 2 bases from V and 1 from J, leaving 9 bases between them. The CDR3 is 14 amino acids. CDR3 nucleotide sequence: TGCGCCAGCAGCTTTGACGGAGGGAACACTGAAGCTTTCTTT. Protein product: CASSFDGGNTEAFF.

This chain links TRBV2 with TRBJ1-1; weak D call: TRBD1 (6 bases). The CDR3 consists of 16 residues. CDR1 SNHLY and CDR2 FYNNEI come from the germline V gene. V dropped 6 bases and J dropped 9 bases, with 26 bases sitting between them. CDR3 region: CASSQIAGQITPQAFF. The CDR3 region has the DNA TGTGCCAGCAGCCAGATTGCTGGACAGATTACTCCCCAAGCTTTCTTT.

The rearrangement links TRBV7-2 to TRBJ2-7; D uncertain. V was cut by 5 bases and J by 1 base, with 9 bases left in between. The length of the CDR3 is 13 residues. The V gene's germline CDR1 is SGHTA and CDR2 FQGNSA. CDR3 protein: CASSGVRSYEQYF. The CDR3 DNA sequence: TGTGCCAGCAGCGGAGTGAGGTCCTACGAGCAGTACTTC.

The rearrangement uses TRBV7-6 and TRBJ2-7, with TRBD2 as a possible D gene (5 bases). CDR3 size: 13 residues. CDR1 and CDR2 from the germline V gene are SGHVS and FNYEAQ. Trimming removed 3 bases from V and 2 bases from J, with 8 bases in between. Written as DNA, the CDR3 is TGTGCCAGCAGCTTGGGCGGGCCCTACGAGCAGTACTTC. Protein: CASSLGGPYEQYF.

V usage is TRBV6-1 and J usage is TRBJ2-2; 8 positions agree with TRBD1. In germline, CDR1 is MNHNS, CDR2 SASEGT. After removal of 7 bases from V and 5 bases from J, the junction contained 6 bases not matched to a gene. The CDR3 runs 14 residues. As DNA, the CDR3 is TGTGCCAGCACAGGGGGCGGTAGGACCGGGGAGCTGTTTTTT. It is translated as CASTGGGRTGELFF.

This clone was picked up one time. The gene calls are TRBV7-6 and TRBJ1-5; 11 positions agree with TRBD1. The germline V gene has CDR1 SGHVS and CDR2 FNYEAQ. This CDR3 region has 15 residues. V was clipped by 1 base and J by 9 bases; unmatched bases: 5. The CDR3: CASSLGDRGDTPQHF. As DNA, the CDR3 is TGTGCCAGCAGCTTAGGGGACAGGGGGGATACGCCCCAGCATTTT.

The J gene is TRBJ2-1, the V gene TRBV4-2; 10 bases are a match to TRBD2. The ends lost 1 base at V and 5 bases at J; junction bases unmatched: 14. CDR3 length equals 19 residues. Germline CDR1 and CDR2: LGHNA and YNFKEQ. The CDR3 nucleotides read TGTGCCAGCAGCCAAGCTGTCCTCCCACCAGCGGGGGGGGACAATGAGCAGTTCTTC. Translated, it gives CASSQAVLPPAGGDNEQFF.

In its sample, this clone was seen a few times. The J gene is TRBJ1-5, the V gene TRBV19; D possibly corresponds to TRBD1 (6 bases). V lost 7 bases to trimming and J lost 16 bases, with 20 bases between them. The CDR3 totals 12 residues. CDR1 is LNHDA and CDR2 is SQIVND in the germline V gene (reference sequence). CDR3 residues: CASTRTDGPHHF. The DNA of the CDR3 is TGTGCCAGTACCCGGACAGATGGCCCTCATCATTTT. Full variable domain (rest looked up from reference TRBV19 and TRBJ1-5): DGGITQSPKYLFRKEGQNVTLSCEQNLNHDAMYWYRQDPGQGLRLIYYSQIVNDFQKGDIAEGYSVSREKKESFPLTVTSAQKNPTAFYLCASTRTDGPHHFGDGTRLSIL.

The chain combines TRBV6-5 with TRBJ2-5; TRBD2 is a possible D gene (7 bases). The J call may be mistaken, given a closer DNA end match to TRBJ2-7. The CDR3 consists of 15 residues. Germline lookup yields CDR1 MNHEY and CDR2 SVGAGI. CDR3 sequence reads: CASEGRGAGSYEQYF. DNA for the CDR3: TGTGCCAGCGAGGGACGGGGGGCTGGCTCCTACGAGCAGTACTTC.

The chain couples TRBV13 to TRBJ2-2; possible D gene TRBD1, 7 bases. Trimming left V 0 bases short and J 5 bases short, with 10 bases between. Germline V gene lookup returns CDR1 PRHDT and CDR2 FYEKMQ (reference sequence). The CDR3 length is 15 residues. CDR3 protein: CASSLGQGTTGELFF. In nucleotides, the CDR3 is TGTGCCAGCAGCTTAGGACAGGGGACTACCGGGGAGCTGTTTTTT.

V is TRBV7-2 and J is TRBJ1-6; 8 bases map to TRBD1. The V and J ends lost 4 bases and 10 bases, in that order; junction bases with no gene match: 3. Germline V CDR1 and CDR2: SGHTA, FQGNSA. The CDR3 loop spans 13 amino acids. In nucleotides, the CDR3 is TGTGCCAGCAGCTATGACAGGGGCTCACCCCTCCACTTT. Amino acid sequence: CASSYDRGSPLHF.

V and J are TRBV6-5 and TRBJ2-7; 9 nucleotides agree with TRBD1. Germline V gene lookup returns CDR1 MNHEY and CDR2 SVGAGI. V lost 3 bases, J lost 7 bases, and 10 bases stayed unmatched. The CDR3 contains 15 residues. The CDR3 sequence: CASSYKGDRGGEQYF. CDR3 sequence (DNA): TGTGCCAGCAGTTATAAGGGAGACAGGGGGGGAGAGCAGTACTTC.

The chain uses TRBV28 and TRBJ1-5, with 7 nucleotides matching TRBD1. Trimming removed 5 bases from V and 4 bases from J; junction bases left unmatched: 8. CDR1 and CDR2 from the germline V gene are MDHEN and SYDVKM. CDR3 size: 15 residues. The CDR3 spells CASSTRQGLNQPQHF. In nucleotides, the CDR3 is TGTGCCAGCAGTACCCGACAGGGCTTGAATCAGCCCCAGCATTTT. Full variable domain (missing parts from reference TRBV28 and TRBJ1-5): DVKVTQSSRYLVKRTGEKVFLECVQDMDHENMFWYRQDPGLGLRLIYFSYDVKMKEKGDIPEGYSVSREKKERFSLILESASTNQTSMYLCASSTRQGLNQPQHFGDGTRLSIL.

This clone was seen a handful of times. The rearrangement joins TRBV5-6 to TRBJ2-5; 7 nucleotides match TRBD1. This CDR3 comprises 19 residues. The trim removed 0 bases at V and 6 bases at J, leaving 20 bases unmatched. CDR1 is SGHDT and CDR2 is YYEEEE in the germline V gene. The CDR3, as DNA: TGTGCCAGCAGCTTGGCTGCAGCAACCGGGACAGTCATGTGGCAGACCCAGTACTTC. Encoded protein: CASSLAAATGTVMWQTQYF. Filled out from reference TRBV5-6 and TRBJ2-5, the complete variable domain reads DAGVTQSPTHLIKTRGQQVTLRCSPKSGHDTVSWYQQALGQGPQFIFQYYEEEERQRGNFPDRFSGHQFPNYSSELNVNALLLGDSALYLCASSLAAATGTVMWQTQYFGPGTRLLVL.

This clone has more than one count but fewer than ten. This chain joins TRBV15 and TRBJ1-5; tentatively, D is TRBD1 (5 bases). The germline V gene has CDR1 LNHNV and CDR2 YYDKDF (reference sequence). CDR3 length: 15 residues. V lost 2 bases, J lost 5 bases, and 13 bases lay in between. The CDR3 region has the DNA TGTGCCACCAGCAGACCAGGGTCGAGAGATCAGCCCCAGCATTTT. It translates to CATSRPGSRDQPQHF. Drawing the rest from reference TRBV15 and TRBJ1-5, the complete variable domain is DAMVIQNPRYQVTQFGKPVTLSCSQTLNHNVMYWYQQKSSQAPKLLFHYYDKDFNNEADTPDNFQSRRPNTSFCFLDIRSPGLGDTAMYLCATSRPGSRDQPQHFGDGTRLSIL.

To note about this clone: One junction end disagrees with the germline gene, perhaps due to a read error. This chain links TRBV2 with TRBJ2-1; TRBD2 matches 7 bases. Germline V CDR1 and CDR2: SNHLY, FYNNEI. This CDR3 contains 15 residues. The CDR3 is CASSSERGGYHEQFF. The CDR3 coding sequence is TGTGCCAGCAGTTCTGAGCGGGGCGGCTACCATGAGCAGTTCTTC.

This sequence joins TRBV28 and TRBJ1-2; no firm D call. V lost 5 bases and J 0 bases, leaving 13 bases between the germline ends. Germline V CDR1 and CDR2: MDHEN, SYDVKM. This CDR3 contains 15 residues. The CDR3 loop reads CASSPQTEANYGYTF. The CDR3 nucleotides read TGTGCCAGCAGTCCCCAGACTGAAGCTAACTATGGCTACACCTTC.

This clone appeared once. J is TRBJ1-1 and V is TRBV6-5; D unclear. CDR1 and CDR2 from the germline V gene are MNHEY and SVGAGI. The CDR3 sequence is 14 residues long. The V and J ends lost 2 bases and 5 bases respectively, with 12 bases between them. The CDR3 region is CASSYLQAGTEAFF. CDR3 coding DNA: TGTGCCAGCAGTTACCTCCAGGCGGGGACTGAAGCTTTCTTT.

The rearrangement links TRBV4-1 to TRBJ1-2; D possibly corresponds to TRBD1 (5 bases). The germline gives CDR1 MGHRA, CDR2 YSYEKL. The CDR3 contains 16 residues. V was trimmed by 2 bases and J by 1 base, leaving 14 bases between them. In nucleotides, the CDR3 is TGCGCCAGCAGCCAAAGGGGATTGACGTTTAACTATGGCTACACCTTC. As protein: CASSQRGLTFNYGYTF.

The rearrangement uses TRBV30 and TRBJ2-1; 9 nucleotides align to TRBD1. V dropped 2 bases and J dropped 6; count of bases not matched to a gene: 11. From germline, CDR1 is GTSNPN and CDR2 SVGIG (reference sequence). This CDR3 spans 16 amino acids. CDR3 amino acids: CAWSRRGTGTLNEQFF. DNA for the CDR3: TGTGCCTGGAGTAGGCGAGGGACAGGGACACTCAATGAGCAGTTCTTC.

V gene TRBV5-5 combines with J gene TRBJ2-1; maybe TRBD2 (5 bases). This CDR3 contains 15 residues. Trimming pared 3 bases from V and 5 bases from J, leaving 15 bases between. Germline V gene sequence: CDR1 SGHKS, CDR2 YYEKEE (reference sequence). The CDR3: CASSSPGNVNNEQFF. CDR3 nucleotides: TGTGCCAGCAGCTCCCCGGGGAATGTCAACAATGAGCAGTTCTTC.

CDR3 nucleotides: TGTGCCAGCAGCCATAGCAATCAGCCCCAGCATTTT. This codes for CASSHSNQPQHF. J is TRBJ1-5 and V is TRBV27; D call uncertain. V shed 6 bases and J shed 0 bases, with 3 bases lying between them. The CDR3 is made up of 12 amino acids. Germline lookup yields CDR1 MNHEY and CDR2 SMNVEV (reference sequence).

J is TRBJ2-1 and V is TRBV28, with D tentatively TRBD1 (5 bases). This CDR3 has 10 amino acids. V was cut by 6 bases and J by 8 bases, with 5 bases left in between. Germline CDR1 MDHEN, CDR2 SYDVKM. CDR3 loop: CASRGDEQFF. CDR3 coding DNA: TGTGCCAGCAGAGGGGATGAGCAGTTCTTC.

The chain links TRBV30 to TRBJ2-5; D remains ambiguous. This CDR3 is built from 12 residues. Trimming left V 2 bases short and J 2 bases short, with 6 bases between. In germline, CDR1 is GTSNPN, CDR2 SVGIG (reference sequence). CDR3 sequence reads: CAWSPVQETQYF. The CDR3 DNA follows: TGTGCCTGGAGTCCGGTGCAAGAGACCCAGTACTTC. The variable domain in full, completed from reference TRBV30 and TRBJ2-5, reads SQTIHQWPATLVQPVGSPLSLECTVEGTSNPNLYWYRQAAGRGLQLLFYSVGIGQISSEVPQNLSASRPQDRQFILSSKKLLLSDSGFYLCAWSPVQETQYFGPGTRLLVL.

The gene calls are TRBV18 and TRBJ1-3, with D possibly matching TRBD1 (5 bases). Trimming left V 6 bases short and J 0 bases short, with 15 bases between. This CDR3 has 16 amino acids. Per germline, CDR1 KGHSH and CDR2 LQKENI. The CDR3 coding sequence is TGTGCCAGCTCTCTCTCGGCCGACAGCTCTGGAAACACCATATATTTT. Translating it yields CASSLSADSSGNTIYF.

The CDR3 nucleotides are TGTGCCAGCAGCCAAGGAGGGGGCCGCACTGAAGCTTTCTTT. Translating gives CASSQGGGRTEAFF. This chain links TRBV11-2 with TRBJ1-1, with 7 bases fitting TRBD1. Germline V CDR1 and CDR2: SGHAT, FQNNGV. The CDR3 covers 14 residues. Trimming at V came to 5 bases and at J to 4 bases, leaving 7 bases not matched to a gene.

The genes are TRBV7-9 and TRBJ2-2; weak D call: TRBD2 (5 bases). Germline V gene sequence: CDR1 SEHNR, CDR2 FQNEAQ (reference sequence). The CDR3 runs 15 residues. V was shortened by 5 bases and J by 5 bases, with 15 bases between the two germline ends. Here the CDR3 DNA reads TGTGCCAGCAGCCAAGGAAGAGGGTTGACCGGGGAGCTGTTTTTT. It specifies CASSQGRGLTGELFF.

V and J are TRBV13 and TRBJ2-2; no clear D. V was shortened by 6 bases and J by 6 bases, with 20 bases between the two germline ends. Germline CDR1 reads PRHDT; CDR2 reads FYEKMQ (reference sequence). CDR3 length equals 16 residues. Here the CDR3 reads CASSRVVFRSSGELFF. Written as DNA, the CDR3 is TGTGCCAGCAGTCGGGTAGTTTTTCGTAGCTCCGGGGAGCTGTTTTTT.

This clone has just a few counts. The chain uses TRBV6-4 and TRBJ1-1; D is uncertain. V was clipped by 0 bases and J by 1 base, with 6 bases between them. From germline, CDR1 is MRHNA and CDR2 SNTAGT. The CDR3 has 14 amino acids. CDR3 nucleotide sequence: TGTGCCAGCAGTGACTCGAGTCGGAACACTGAAGCTTTCTTT. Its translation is CASSDSSRNTEAFF.

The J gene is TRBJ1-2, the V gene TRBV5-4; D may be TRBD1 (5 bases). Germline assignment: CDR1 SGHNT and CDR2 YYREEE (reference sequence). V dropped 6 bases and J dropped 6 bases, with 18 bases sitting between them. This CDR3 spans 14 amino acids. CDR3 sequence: CASTDSQHDHGYTF. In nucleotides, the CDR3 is TGTGCCAGCACAGACAGTCAACACGACCATGGCTACACCTTC.

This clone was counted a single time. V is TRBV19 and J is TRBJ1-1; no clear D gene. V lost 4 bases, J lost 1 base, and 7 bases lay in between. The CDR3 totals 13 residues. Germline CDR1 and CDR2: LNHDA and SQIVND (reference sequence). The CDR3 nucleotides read TGTGCCAGTAGTAGAACACAGAACACTGAAGCTTTCTTT. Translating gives CASSRTQNTEAFF.